One and the same sample provided the 7 T cell receptor beta chains below, sequenced in a study of blood T cell repertoires in COVID-19. Clones were read by immunoSEQ multiplex PCR, and TCRdb kept only the in-frame ones, dropping some. Among approximately 44,000 clones, around four fifths were seen once, and the ten largest hold around 5.3%. Material for sequencing was peripheral blood. The source of these receptors is a human donor in a cohort sampled during active COVID-19.

The V and J genes are TRBV5-8 and TRBJ1-3; no reliable D call. Germline-derived CDR1 and CDR2 are SGHTS and YDEGEE. CDR3 length: 14 amino acids. V dropped 0 bases and J dropped 4 bases, with 8 bases sitting between them. The CDR3 sequence: CASSLGVSGNTIYF. CDR3 in DNA: TGTGCCAGCAGCTTGGGAGTTTCAGGAAACACCATATATTTT.

V is TRBV5-1 and J is TRBJ1-1; the D is unclear. CDR1 is SGHRS and CDR2 is YFSETQ in the germline V gene. This CDR3 is 14 amino acids long. V was shortened by 4 bases and J by 0 bases, with 10 bases between the two germline ends. In DNA form, the CDR3 reads TGCGCCAGCAGCCGACCGGAGTTGAACACTGAAGCTTTCTTT. It codes for CASSRPELNTEAFF. The variable domain in full, completed from reference TRBV5-1 and TRBJ1-1, reads KAGVTQTPRYLIKTRGQQVTLSCSPISGHRSVSWYQQTPGQGLQFLFEYFSETQRNKGNFPGRFSGRQFSNSRSEMNVSTLELGDSALYLCASSRPELNTEAFFGQGTRLTVV.

The chain recombines TRBV18 with TRBJ2-3; 10 bases agree with TRBD1. V shed 3 bases, J shed 3 bases, and the junction held 3 bases outside the gene matches. The CDR3 is 15 residues long. Germline-derived CDR1 and CDR2 are KGHSH and LQKENI. DNA for the CDR3: TGTGCCAGCTCACCCTTGGGACAGGGGACAGATACGCAGTATTTT. Translating it yields CASSPLGQGTDTQYF.

The chain combines TRBV2 with TRBJ1-2; 8 nucleotides match TRBD1. J gave up 4 bases and V 7 bases, and 2 bases lay outside the gene matches. The CDR3 is 12 residues long. Per germline, CDR1 SNHLY and CDR2 FYNNEI. The CDR3: CASKQGVYGYTF. In nucleotides, the CDR3 is TGTGCCAGCAAACAGGGGGTCTATGGCTACACCTTC.

The J gene is TRBJ2-4, the V gene TRBV7-2; the D gene is possibly TRBD2 (7 bases). This CDR3 spans 19 amino acids. The germline gives CDR1 SGHTA, CDR2 FQGNSA. Trimming stripped 8 bases from V and 0 bases from J, with 26 bases between. CDR3 DNA sequence: TGTGCCAGCTCCCCGGAGGGGAGGGGGAGAATAACAGCCAAAAACATTCAGTACTTC. Translation gives CASSPEGRGRITAKNIQYF.

The chain employs TRBV5-1 and TRBJ2-7; TRBD1 might be the D (6 bases). This CDR3 spans 13 amino acids. Germline assignment: CDR1 SGHRS and CDR2 YFSETQ. V shed 2 bases and J shed 1 base, with 7 bases lying between them. CDR3 in DNA: TGCGCCAGCAGCTTACAGGGTTCCTACGAGCAGTACTTC. Protein product: CASSLQGSYEQYF.

The chain carries TRBV19 and TRBJ1-6, with D unclear. Germline CDR1 and CDR2: LNHDA and SQIVND (reference sequence). CDR3 length equals 15 residues. Trimming pared 7 bases from V and 7 bases from J, leaving 17 bases between. The CDR3 region is CASTPSDWSNSPLHF. The CDR3 DNA follows: TGTGCCAGTACTCCCTCGGACTGGTCAAATTCACCCCTCCACTTT.